This is a list of T cell receptor beta chains from one sample in a study of PD-1 blockade in classical Hodgkin lymphoma. TCRdb keeps only in-frame clones here, not all; method: immunoSEQ multiplex PCR. Here the sample spans some 86,000 clones, around nine tenths being singletons. The specimen comprised peripheral blood mononuclear cells (PBMCs), sampled before the fourth cycle of nivolumab. These receptors came from a human donor with classical Hodgkin lymphoma. Each CDR3 is given with its conserved first and last residue. Fields, in order: V gene, D gene, J gene, clone size, CDR3 DNA, CDR3 protein. A D gene is named only where the DNA matches it firmly. Not every row has a clone size; where given, it reads once, few, many or a size class.

v_call: TRBV7-9; d_call: TRBD2; j_call: TRBJ2-1; clone_size: .; cdr3_nt: TGTGCCAGCAGCTTAAAGGGACTAGCGTACAATGAGCAGTTCTTC; cdr3_aa: CASSLKGLAYNEQFF
v_call: TRBV19; d_call: .; j_call: TRBJ1-2; clone_size: once; cdr3_nt: TGTGCCAGTAGTATCAACAACGCGAACGGCGGCTACACCTTC; cdr3_aa: CASSINNANGGYTF
v_call: TRBV7-2; d_call: .; j_call: TRBJ1-5; clone_size: once; cdr3_nt: TGTGCCAGCAGCCCTAGCGGGTCCTCCGGTCAGCCCCAGCATTTT; cdr3_aa: CASSPSGSSGQPQHF
v_call: TRBV30; d_call: TRBD1; j_call: TRBJ1-2; clone_size: .; cdr3_nt: TGTGCCTGGACCCGGGACAGGGGGCCTGGCGACTATGGCTACACCTTC; cdr3_aa: CAWTRDRGPGDYGYTF
v_call: TRBV5-6; d_call: .; j_call: TRBJ1-2; clone_size: .; cdr3_nt: TGTGCCAGCAGCCCAGATCGGGGACTCTATGGCTACACCTTC; cdr3_aa: CASSPDRGLYGYTF
v_call: TRBV29-1; d_call: .; j_call: TRBJ1-2; clone_size: .; cdr3_nt: TGCAGCGTTGGGCGGATCCTTAACTATGGCTACACCTTC; cdr3_aa: CSVGRILNYGYTF
v_call: TRBV30; d_call: TRBD2; j_call: TRBJ2-4; clone_size: .; cdr3_nt: TGTGCCTGGACCCCGGGGGGGAAGGCCAAAAACATTCAGTACTTC; cdr3_aa: CAWTPGGKAKNIQYF
v_call: TRBV11-3; d_call: .; j_call: TRBJ2-2; clone_size: .; cdr3_nt: TGTGCCAGCAGCTTACTCAGGGACACCGGGGAGCTGTTTTTT; cdr3_aa: CASSLLRDTGELFF
v_call: TRBV10-3; d_call: .; j_call: TRBJ2-7; clone_size: .; cdr3_nt: TGTGCCATCAGTTTGAGAGGGGGGACCTACGAGCAGTACTTC; cdr3_aa: CAISLRGGTYEQYF
v_call: TRBV9; d_call: TRBD1; j_call: TRBJ2-2; clone_size: .; cdr3_nt: TGTGCCAGCAGCGAACGGACAGGCGTCACCGGGGAGCTGTTTTTT; cdr3_aa: CASSERTGVTGELFF
v_call: TRBV19; d_call: TRBD1; j_call: TRBJ1-2; clone_size: .; cdr3_nt: TGTGCCAGTAGGGGACAGGGGGCCTATGGCTACACCTTC; cdr3_aa: CASRGQGAYGYTF
v_call: TRBV28; d_call: TRBD2; j_call: TRBJ2-1; clone_size: .; cdr3_nt: TGTGCCAGCAGACTAGCGGGGGAGAACAATGAGCAGTTCTTC; cdr3_aa: CASRLAGENNEQFF
v_call: TRBV19; d_call: TRBD1; j_call: TRBJ1-1; clone_size: .; cdr3_nt: TGTGCCACCCGGACAGGTCAGACTGAAGCTTTCTTT; cdr3_aa: CATRTGQTEAFF
v_call: TRBV4-1; d_call: .; j_call: TRBJ2-2; clone_size: .; cdr3_nt: TGCGCCAGCAGCCTAGGCTACAGGGTTTTAGTAACCGGGGAGCTGTTTTTT; cdr3_aa: CASSLGYRVLVTGELFF
v_call: TRBV30; d_call: .; j_call: TRBJ1-6; clone_size: few; cdr3_nt: TGTGCCTCCTTCAGGGTTGATTCACCCCTCCACTTT; cdr3_aa: CASFRVDSPLHF
v_call: TRBV29-1; d_call: .; j_call: TRBJ2-5; clone_size: .; cdr3_nt: TGCAGCGTCGAAGGGAGAGTGACGGTGGGTCAAGAGACCCAGTACTTC; cdr3_aa: CSVEGRVTVGQETQYF
v_call: TRBV30; d_call: .; j_call: TRBJ2-5; clone_size: .; cdr3_nt: TGTGCCTGGAGTATGAGGGGGGGAGAGACCCAGTACTTC; cdr3_aa: CAWSMRGGETQYF
v_call: TRBV27; d_call: TRBD2; j_call: TRBJ2-5; clone_size: .; cdr3_nt: TGTGCCAGCAAGCGGGGGGGCACCCGCCCGCAAGAGACCCAGTACTTC; cdr3_aa: CASKRGGTRPQETQYF
v_call: TRBV10-3; d_call: .; j_call: TRBJ2-3; clone_size: .; cdr3_nt: TGTGCCATCAGTGTCTCCGATACGCAGTATTTT; cdr3_aa: CAISVSDTQYF
v_call: TRBV4-1; d_call: .; j_call: TRBJ2-1; clone_size: .; cdr3_nt: TGCGCCAGCAGCCAAGAATGGTCCAATGAGCAGTTCTTC; cdr3_aa: CASSQEWSNEQFF
v_call: TRBV25-1; d_call: TRBD1; j_call: TRBJ1-5; clone_size: .; cdr3_nt: TGTGCCAGCAGTGAACGACAGGGGCAGCCCCAGCATTTT; cdr3_aa: CASSERQGQPQHF
v_call: TRBV6-5; d_call: .; j_call: TRBJ1-2; clone_size: .; cdr3_nt: TGTGCCAGCAGTCCCCTTTCCGACTATGGCTACACCTTC; cdr3_aa: CASSPLSDYGYTF
v_call: TRBV4-3; d_call: .; j_call: TRBJ2-7; clone_size: .; cdr3_nt: TGCGCCAGCAGCCAAGTCTACAGGGCCCACGAGCAGTACTTC; cdr3_aa: CASSQVYRAHEQYF
v_call: TRBV6-5; d_call: .; j_call: TRBJ2-5; clone_size: .; cdr3_nt: TGTGCCAGCAGCAAAAAGGAGACCCAGTACTTC; cdr3_aa: CASSKKETQYF
v_call: TRBV2; d_call: TRBD1; j_call: TRBJ2-7; clone_size: .; cdr3_nt: TGTGCCAGCACCTCCGGACAGGGTTGGCACGAGCAGTACTTC; cdr3_aa: CASTSGQGWHEQYF
v_call: TRBV10-3; d_call: TRBD2; j_call: TRBJ2-5; clone_size: .; cdr3_nt: TGTGCCAGATCTAGCGGGGGGGCCCCGGAGACCCAGTACTTC; cdr3_aa: CARSSGGAPETQYF
v_call: TRBV30; d_call: .; j_call: TRBJ2-7; clone_size: .; cdr3_nt: TGTGCCTGGAGTGTAACAGGGTACGACGAGCAGTACTTC; cdr3_aa: CAWSVTGYDEQYF
v_call: TRBV4-3; d_call: TRBD2; j_call: TRBJ2-3; clone_size: .; cdr3_nt: TGCGCCAGCAGTTCACCGGGACTAGCGGCCACAGATACGCAGTATTTT; cdr3_aa: CASSSPGLAATDTQYF
v_call: TRBV5-1; d_call: .; j_call: TRBJ1-6; clone_size: .; cdr3_nt: TGCGCCAGCCGCGCCGGGACTGAGGGAGCTAATTCACCCCTCCACTTT; cdr3_aa: CASRAGTEGANSPLHF
v_call: TRBV6-1; d_call: .; j_call: TRBJ1-2; clone_size: .; cdr3_nt: TGTGCCAGCAGTGAAACCCGGTTTCCAGCCAATTTGCCCGGGTACACCTTC; cdr3_aa: CASSETRFPANLPGYTF
v_call: TRBV7-2; d_call: TRBD2; j_call: TRBJ2-7; clone_size: .; cdr3_nt: TGTGCCAGCAGCCCCGTAGGGGTAGCGGGGGGTTGGGTCTACGAGCAGTACTTC; cdr3_aa: CASSPVGVAGGWVYEQYF
v_call: TRBV19; d_call: .; j_call: TRBJ1-5; clone_size: .; cdr3_nt: TGTGCCAGTAGTAGGGAGTCATGGGCAGGCCGCCTTTCCCAGCATTTT; cdr3_aa: CASSRESWAGRLSQHF
v_call: TRBV19; d_call: TRBD1; j_call: TRBJ1-1; clone_size: few; cdr3_nt: TGTGCCAGTAGTCCAGGGGGGCTCTCTGAAGCTTTCTTT; cdr3_aa: CASSPGGLSEAFF
v_call: TRBV5-3; d_call: .; j_call: TRBJ1-5; clone_size: .; cdr3_nt: TGTGCCAGCAGCTTTAGACACAGCCAGCCCCAGCATTTT; cdr3_aa: CASSFRHSQPQHF
v_call: TRBV10-2; d_call: .; j_call: TRBJ1-1; clone_size: .; cdr3_nt: TGCGCCAGCAGTGAGGCCCCTGAAGCTTTCTTT; cdr3_aa: CASSEAPEAFF